This T cell receptor (beta chain) was sequenced for a study of coeliac disease. The protocol was immunoSEQ multiplex PCR, while the TCRdb copy is restricted to in-frame clones and leaves out a portion. This sample yields thousands of clones, of which about half are seen a single time; about 20% belongs to the top ten. The study's findings and limits: Largely private TRB repertoires meant most sequences were sample-unique. Intraepithelial and lamina propria fractions were not highly pure, so cross-contamination was possible.

In the case of this clone: Its target is not known. Other DNA sequences in this sample translate to the same CDR3.

This clonotype was sampled from a man aged 55 to 70 with celiac disease on a gluten-free diet. Sequenced: intraepithelial lymphocytes from the gut.

The CDR3 is CASSTDREETQYF. CDR3 DNA: TGTGCCAGTAGCACGGACAGAGAAGAGACCCAGTACTTC. V and J are TRBV19 and TRBJ2-5, with D maybe TRBD1 (6 bases). CDR3 length equals 13 residues. V lost 6 bases and J lost 3, with 11 bases in between. Germline V gene lookup returns CDR1 LNHDA and CDR2 SQIVND (reference sequence).